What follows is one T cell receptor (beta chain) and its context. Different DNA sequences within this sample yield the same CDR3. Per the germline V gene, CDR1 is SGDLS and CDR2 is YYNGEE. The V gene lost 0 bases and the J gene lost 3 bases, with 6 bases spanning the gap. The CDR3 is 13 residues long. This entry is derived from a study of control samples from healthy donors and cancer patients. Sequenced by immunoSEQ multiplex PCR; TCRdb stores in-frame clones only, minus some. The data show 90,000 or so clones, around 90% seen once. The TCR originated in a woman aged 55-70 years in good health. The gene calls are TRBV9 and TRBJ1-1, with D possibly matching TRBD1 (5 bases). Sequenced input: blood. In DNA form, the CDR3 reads TGTGCCAGCAGCGTAGGGGGGTACACTGAAGCTTTCTTT. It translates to CASSVGGYTEAFF. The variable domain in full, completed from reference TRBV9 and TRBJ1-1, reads DSGVTQTPKHLITATGQRVTLRCSPRSGDLSVYWYQQSLDQGLQFLIQYYNGEERAKGNILERFSAQQFPDLHSELNLSSLELGDSALYFCASSVGGYTEAFFGQGTRLTVV.